This TCR beta chain appears in the sequencing data of a study of beta chain features in type 1 diabetes. Study results and caveats: The cDNA sequencing approach could over-represent high-TCR-expressing cells. Whether HLA type influences TCRB rearrangement remained unresolved here. Type 1 diabetes patients showed a moderate but significant shortening of TCRB CDR3s in all four CD4+ subsets.

The authors reverse transcribed all of the isolated RNA, so sequencing captured expressed TCRB transcripts. The protocol was immunoSEQ multiplex PCR, while the TCRdb copy is restricted to in-frame clones and leaves out a portion. Of 300,000 to 400,000 clones in the sample, about 10% were seen once. Purities over 98% were achieved in all sorted populations. Ten or more counts support this clone. Its antigen is unidentified. The sequenced material came from central memory CD4+ T cells from blood. The clonotype comes from a man aged 30-40 years with type 1 diabetes.

The CDR3 DNA is TGTGCCAGCAGCTCGGACAGCTACAATGAGCAGTTCTTC. Translated: CASSSDSYNEQFF. The V and J genes are TRBV7-9 and TRBJ2-1; TRBD1 might be the D (6 bases). Trimming took off 4 bases at V and 3 bases at J, with 7 bases between the two ends. CDR1 SEHNR and CDR2 FQNEAQ come from the germline V gene (reference sequence). The CDR3 totals 13 residues.